The clone carrying this T cell receptor (beta chain) has a handful of counts. Its target is not known. This specimen belongs to a study of response to subunit inactivated influenza vaccine. Overall study findings and caveats: The study's authors posited that every seasonal influenza vaccination enlists few new T cells.

V shed 6 bases and J 2 bases; nucleotides not matched to a gene: 9. The CDR3 length is 15 residues. Germline-derived CDR1 and CDR2 are SGHTA and FQGNSA. TCRdb passed the RT-PCR reads through MiXCR, listing each CDR3 protein once. The sample lists roughly 710,000 distinct CDR3 sequences, 14% occurring once. This chain joins TRBV7-2 and TRBJ1-2; 7 nucleotides align to TRBD1. The clonotype was recovered from a man aged 50-59 years who received an inactivated influenza vaccine. The material was PBMCs from blood, obtained 14 to 15 days before vaccination. The chain's CDR3 is CASRKDRTTNYGYTF. The CDR3 coding sequence is TGTGCCAGCAGGAAGGACAGGACTACAAACTATGGCTACACCTTC.